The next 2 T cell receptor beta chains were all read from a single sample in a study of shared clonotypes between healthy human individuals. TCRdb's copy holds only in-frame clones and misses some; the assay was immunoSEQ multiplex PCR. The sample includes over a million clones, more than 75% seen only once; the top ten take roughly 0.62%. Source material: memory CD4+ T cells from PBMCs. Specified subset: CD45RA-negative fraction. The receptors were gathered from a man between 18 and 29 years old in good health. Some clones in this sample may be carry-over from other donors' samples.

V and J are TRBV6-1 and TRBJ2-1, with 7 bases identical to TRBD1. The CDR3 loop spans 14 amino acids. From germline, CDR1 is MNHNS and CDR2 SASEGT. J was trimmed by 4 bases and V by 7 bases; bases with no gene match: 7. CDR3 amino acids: CASIIRQGYNEQFF. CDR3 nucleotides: TGTGCCAGCATTATACGACAGGGTTACAATGAGCAGTTCTTC.

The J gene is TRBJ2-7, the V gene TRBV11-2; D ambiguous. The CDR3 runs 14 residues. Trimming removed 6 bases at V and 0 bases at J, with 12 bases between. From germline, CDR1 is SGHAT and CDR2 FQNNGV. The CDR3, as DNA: TGTGCCAGCAGATTGGACCGCTACTCCTACGAGCAGTACTTC. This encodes CASRLDRYSYEQYF. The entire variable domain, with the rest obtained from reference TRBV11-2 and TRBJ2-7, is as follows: EAGVAQSPRYKIIEKRQSVAFWCNPISGHATLYWYQQILGQGPKLLIQFQNNGVVDDSQLPKDRFSAERLKGVDSTLKIQPAKLEDSAVYLCASRLDRYSYEQYFGPGTRLTVT.